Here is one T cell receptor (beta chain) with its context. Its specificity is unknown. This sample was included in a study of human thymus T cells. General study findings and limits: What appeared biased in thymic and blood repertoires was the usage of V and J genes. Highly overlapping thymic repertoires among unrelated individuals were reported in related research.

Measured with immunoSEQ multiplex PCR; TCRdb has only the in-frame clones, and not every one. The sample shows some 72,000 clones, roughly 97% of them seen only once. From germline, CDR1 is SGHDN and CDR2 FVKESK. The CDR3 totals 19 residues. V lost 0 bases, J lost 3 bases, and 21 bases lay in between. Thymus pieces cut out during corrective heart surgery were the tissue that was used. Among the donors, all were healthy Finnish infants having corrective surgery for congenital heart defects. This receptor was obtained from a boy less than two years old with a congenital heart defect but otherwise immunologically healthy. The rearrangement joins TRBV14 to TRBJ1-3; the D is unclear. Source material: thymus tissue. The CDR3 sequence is CASSQEIMENREVGNTIYF. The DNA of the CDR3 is TGTGCCAGCAGCCAAGAGATTATGGAGAACAGAGAAGTTGGAAACACCATATATTTT.